The clone carrying this TCR beta chain was observed a handful of times. As yet, its antigen is unknown. This specimen belongs to a study of T cell repertoires in cytomegalovirus infection. Study overall: CMV epitopes that were recently identified and HLA-C-restricted were used alongside well-studied HLA-B-restricted ones.

CDR1 and CDR2 from the germline V gene are SGHVS and FQNEAQ. V was cut by 2 bases and J by 2 bases, with 11 bases left in between. This CDR3 is built from 15 residues. Study-wide results and limits: CMV carriers with the relevant HLA were identified by cumulative public TCR beta family frequency. It was HLA-C-restricted CMV-specific TCR beta clonotypes that dominated the response ex vivo.

TCRdb redid the calling of the reads with MiXCR, one entry per CDR3 protein. The sample carries hundreds of thousands of distinct CDR3 sequences, approximately 42% recorded once. Sequenced here: cultured PBMCs, sampled from culture after CMV antigen stimulation. The chain combines TRBV7-8 with TRBJ2-3, with D possibly TRBD2 on 5 matching bases. The TCR sequence derives from a human donor in good health (CMV status not recorded). Some clones in this sample may be carry-over from other donors' samples. CDR3 in amino acids: CASSLRGRDTDTQYF. CDR3 sequence (DNA): TGTGCCAGCAGCTTACGCGGACGGGACACAGATACGCAGTATTTT.